A selection of T cell receptor beta chains follows, all from one sample in a study of OX40 agonist ivuxolimab in advanced cancers. Produced via immunoSEQ multiplex PCR; TCRdb's table is partial and in-frame only. The table shows about 83,000 clones, with 85% to 90% occurring only once. Specimen: CD4+ or CD8+ T cells sorted from blood, collected in a trial of the OX40 agonist ivuxolimab. The receptors come from an adult with an advanced solid tumor such as melanoma, head and neck, liver or kidney cancer. Both conserved end residues are part of each CDR3. A D gene is named only where the DNA matches it firmly. The size field is filled for only some rows; it gives once, few, many or a size class.

TRBV11-2	TRBJ1-1	-	-	CASSFLAFF	TGTGCCAGCAGCTTTTTGGCTTTCTTT
TRBV18	TRBJ2-7	-	-	CASSPPGTYEQYF	TGTGCCAGCTCACCACCTGGAACCTACGAGCAGTACTTC
TRBV7-2	TRBJ2-7	-	-	CASSLVGSSYEQYF	TGTGCCAGCAGCTTAGTGGGCAGCTCCTACGAGCAGTACTTC
TRBV6-1	TRBJ1-1	TRBD1	-	CASSERGPITEAFF	TGTGCCAGCAGTGAGAGGGGGCCGATAACTGAAGCTTTCTTT
TRBV4-1	TRBJ1-5	-	medium-sized	CASSRSVVRGVGQPQHF	TGCGCCAGCAGCCGGTCGGTTGTCAGGGGCGTTGGTCAGCCCCAGCATTTT
TRBV7-2	TRBJ1-1	-	-	CASSLNRGNTEAFF	TGTGCCAGCAGCCTAAATCGGGGGAACACTGAAGCTTTCTTT
TRBV4-2	TRBJ2-5	TRBD1	-	CASSQGQAKETQYF	TGTGCCAGCAGCCAGGGACAGGCAAAAGAGACCCAGTACTTC
TRBV19	TRBJ2-7	-	-	CASSSPLGAPHEQYF	TGTGCCAGTAGTAGTCCGTTGGGGGCGCCCCACGAGCAGTACTTC
TRBV19	TRBJ1-5	TRBD1	once	CASTAGTGGKYSNQPQHF	TGTGCCAGTACCGCCGGGACAGGGGGAAAGTATAGCAATCAGCCCCAGCATTTT
TRBV29-1	TRBJ2-5	TRBD2	few	CSVLLAGGLRTETQYF	TGCAGCGTGTTATTAGCGGGGGGGCTAAGAACTGAGACCCAGTACTTC
TRBV11-2	TRBJ1-5	TRBD1	once	CASSSDRWTNQPQHF	TGTGCCAGCAGCTCGGACAGGTGGACGAATCAGCCCCAGCATTTT
TRBV6-6	TRBJ1-2	-	-	CASRSAVYGYTF	TGTGCCAGCAGATCTGCCGTCTATGGCTACACCTTC
TRBV5-6	TRBJ1-6	-	-	CASSFIRGGSPLHF	TGTGCCAGCAGCTTCATCAGGGGCGGATCACCCCTCCACTTT
TRBV6-4	TRBJ2-1	TRBD2	-	CASSVVSGGANEQFF	TGTGCCAGCAGTGTTGTAAGCGGGGGGGCCAATGAGCAGTTCTTC
TRBV7-9	TRBJ1-1	-	-	CASSFGTIEAFF	TGTGCCAGCAGCTTTGGGACGATTGAAGCTTTCTTT
TRBV6-5	TRBJ2-5	TRBD1	-	CASSYGTGQETQYF	TGTGCCAGCAGTTACGGGACAGGGCAAGAGACCCAGTACTTC
TRBV18	TRBJ1-2	TRBD1	-	CASSTSSGTGDSGYGYTF	TGTGCCAGCTCAACCTCCTCCGGGACAGGGGATTCTGGCTATGGCTACACCTTC
TRBV6-5	TRBJ1-2	TRBD1	-	CASSSGTAAYGYTF	TGTGCCAGCAGTTCAGGGACAGCCGCTTATGGCTACACCTTC
TRBV7-2	TRBJ1-2	TRBD1	-	CASSGDRVSSYTF	TGTGCCAGCAGCGGAGACAGGGTCAGTAGCTACACCTTC
TRBV4-2	TRBJ1-2	TRBD1	once	CASSQGTGAAVWGYTF	TGTGCCAGCAGCCAGGGAACAGGGGCTGCTGTTTGGGGCTACACCTTC
TRBV2	TRBJ2-5	-	-	CASGGRQETQYF	TGTGCCAGCGGGGGGAGGCAAGAGACCCAGTACTTC
TRBV19	TRBJ1-2	TRBD1	-	CASSIEGAGGYYGYTF	TGTGCCAGTAGTATCGAAGGAGCAGGGGGATACTATGGCTACACCTTC
TRBV10-3	TRBJ1-1	TRBD1	-	CAISPGQGAGTEAFF	TGTGCCATCAGCCCGGGACAGGGGGCAGGCACTGAAGCTTTCTTT
TRBV4-3	TRBJ1-2	-	-	CASSQTLEGNYGYTF	TGCGCCAGCAGCCAAACTCTAGAGGGGAACTATGGCTACACCTTC
TRBV9	TRBJ2-2	-	-	CASSPQVGGRTGGELFF	TGTGCCAGCAGCCCCCAAGTGGGAGGACGAACGGGCGGGGAGCTGTTTTTT
TRBV14	TRBJ2-3	-	-	CASSQTGSTDTQYF	TGTGCCAGCAGCCAAACAGGGAGCACAGATACGCAGTATTTT
TRBV7-7	TRBJ2-2	-	-	CASSPNSGTAGELFF	TGTGCTAGCAGCCCCAATTCCGGGACGGCCGGGGAGCTGTTTTTT
TRBV2	TRBJ2-5	-	-	CASNLGGAGLETQYF	TGTGCCAGCAATCTGGGGGGGGCCGGGTTAGAGACCCAGTACTTC
TRBV5-1	TRBJ2-5	TRBD2	-	CASSLAGGPETQYF	TGCGCCAGCAGCTTAGCGGGGGGGCCAGAGACCCAGTACTTC
TRBV5-1	TRBJ2-6	-	-	CASSPAGANVLTF	TGCGCCAGCAGCCCTGCTGGGGCCAACGTCCTGACTTTC
TRBV7-9	TRBJ1-1	-	-	CASSLANLYTEAFF	TGTGCCAGCAGCTTAGCGAATTTATACACTGAAGCTTTCTTT